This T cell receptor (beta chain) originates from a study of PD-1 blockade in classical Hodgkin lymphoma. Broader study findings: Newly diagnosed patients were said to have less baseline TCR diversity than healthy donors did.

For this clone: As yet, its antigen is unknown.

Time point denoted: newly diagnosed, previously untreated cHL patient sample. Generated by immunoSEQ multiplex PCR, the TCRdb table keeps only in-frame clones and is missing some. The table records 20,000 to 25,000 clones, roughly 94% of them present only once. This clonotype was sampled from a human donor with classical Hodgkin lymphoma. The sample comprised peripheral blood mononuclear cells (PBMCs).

The chain's CDR3 is CASRQGGSYNSPLHF. The CDR3 region has the DNA TGTGCCAGCAGACAGGGTGGGTCCTATAATTCACCCCTCCACTTT. V usage is TRBV6-5 and J usage is TRBJ1-6, with a weak D call TRBD1 (6 bases). V was pared by 6 bases and J by 1 base, with 10 bases between. CDR1 MNHEY and CDR2 SVGAGI come from the germline V gene. The CDR3 totals 15 residues.